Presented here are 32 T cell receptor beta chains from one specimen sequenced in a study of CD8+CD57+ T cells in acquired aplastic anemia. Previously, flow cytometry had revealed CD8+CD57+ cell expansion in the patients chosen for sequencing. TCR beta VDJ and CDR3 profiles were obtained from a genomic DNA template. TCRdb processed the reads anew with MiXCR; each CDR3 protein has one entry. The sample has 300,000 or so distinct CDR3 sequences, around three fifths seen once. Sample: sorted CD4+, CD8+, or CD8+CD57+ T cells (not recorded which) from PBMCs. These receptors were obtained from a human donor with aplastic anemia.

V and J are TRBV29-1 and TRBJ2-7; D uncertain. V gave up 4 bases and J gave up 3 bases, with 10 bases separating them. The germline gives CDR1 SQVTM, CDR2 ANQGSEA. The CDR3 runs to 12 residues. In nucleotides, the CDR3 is TGCAGCGTTGCCACCGTTTACTACGAGCAGTACTTC. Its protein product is CSVATVYYEQYF.

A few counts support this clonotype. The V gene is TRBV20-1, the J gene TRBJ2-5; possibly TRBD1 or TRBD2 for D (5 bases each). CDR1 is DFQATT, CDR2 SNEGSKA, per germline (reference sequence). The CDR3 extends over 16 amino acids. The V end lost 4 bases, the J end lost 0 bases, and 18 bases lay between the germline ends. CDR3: CSATGSGTGYQETQYF. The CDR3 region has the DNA TGCAGTGCTACTGGATCCGGGACGGGATACCAAGAGACCCAGTACTTC.

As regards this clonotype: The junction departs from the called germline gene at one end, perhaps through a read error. The DNA for the CDR3 is TGTGCCACCAGGTCAGCCGGGGGACCGCAAGAGACCCGGTACTTC. It is translated as CATRSAGGPQETRYF. The chain carries TRBV24-1 and TRBJ2-5; possible D gene TRBD2, 6 bases. The CDR3 is 15 amino acids. CDR1 and CDR2 from the germline V gene are KGHDR and SFDVKD.

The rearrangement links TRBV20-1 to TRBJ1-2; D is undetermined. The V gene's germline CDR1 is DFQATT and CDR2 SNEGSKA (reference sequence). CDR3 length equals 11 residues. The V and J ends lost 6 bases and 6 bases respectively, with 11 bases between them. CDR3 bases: TGCAGTGCATCGGACGGCCATGGCTACACCTTC. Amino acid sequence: CSASDGHGYTF.

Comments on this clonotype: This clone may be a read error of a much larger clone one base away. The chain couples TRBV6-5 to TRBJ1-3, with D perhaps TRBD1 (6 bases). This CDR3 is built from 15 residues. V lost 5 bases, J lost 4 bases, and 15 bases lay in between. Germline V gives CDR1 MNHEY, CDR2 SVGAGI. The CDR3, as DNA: TGTGCCAGCAGTCACATGCCAGGGGTAGGAAACACCATATATTTT. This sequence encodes CASSHMPGVGNTIYF.

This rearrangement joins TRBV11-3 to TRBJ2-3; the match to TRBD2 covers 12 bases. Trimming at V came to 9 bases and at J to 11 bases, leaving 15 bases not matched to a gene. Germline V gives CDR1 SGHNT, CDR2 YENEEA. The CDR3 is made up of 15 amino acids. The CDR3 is CASSSGRAAYNEQYF. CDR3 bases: TGTGCCAGTTCTAGCGGGAGGGCCGCCTACAATGAGCAGTATTTT.

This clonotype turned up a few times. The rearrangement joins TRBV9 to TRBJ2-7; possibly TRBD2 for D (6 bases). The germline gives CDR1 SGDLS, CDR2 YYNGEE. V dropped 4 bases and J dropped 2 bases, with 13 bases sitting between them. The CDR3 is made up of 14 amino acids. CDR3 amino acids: CASSSRDLPYEQYF. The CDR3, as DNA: TGTGCCAGCAGCTCCCGGGACTTACCCTACGAGCAGTACTTC.

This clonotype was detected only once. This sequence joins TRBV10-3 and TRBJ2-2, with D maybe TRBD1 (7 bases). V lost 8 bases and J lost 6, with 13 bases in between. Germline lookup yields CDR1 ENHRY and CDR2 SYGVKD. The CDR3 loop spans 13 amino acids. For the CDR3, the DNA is TGTGCCATCGCAGGGGGGCCCCCCGGGGAGCTGTTTTTT. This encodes CAIAGGPPGELFF.

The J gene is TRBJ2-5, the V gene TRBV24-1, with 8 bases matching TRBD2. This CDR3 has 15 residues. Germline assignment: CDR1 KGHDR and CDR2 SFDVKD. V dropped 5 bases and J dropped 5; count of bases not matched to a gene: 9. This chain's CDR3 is CATSGQAGDRETQYF. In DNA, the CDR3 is TGTGCCACCAGTGGTCAAGCGGGAGATCGGGAGACCCAGTACTTC.

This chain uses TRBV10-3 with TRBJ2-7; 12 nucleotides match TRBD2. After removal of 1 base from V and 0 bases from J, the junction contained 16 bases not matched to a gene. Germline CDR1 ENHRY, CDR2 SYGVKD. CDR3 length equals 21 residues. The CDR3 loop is CAISEYQTSGGAPPCSYEQYF. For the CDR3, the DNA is TGTGCCATCAGTGAGTATCAGACTAGCGGGGGTGCACCTCCGTGCTCCTACGAGCAGTACTTC.

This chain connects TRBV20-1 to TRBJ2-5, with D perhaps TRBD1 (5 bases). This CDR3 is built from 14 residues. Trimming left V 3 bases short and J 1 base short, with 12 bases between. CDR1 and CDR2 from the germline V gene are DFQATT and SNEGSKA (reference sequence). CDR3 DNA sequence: TGCAGTGCTAGCCGGAGCAGGGTCCAAGAGACCCAGTACTTC. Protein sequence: CSASRSRVQETQYF.

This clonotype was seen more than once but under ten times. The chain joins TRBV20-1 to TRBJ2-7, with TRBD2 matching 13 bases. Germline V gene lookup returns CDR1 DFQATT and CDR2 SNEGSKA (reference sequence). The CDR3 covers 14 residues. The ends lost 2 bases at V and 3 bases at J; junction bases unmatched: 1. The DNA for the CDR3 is TGCAGTGCTAGAACTAGCGGGGGGGTCTACGAGCAGTACTTC. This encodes CSARTSGGVYEQYF.

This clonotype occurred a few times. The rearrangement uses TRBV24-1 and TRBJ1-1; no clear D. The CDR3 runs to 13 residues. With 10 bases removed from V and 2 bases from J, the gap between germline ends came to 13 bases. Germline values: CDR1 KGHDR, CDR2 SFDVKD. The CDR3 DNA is TGTGCCACTCAACGTCAGTATAACACTGAAGCTTTCTTT. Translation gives CATQRQYNTEAFF.

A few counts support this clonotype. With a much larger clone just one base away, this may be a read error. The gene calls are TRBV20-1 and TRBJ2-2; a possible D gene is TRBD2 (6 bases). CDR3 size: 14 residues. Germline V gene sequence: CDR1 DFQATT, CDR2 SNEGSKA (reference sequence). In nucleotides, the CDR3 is TGCAGTGCTAGGGGCCCATACGACACCGGGGGGCTGTTTTTT. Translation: CSARGPYDTGGLFF.

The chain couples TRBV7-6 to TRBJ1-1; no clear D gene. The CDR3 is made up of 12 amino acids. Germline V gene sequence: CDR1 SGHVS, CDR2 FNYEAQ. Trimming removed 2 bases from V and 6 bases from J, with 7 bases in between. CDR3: CASSLLDAEAFF. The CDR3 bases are TGTGCCAGCAGCTTACTCGACGCTGAAGCTTTCTTT.

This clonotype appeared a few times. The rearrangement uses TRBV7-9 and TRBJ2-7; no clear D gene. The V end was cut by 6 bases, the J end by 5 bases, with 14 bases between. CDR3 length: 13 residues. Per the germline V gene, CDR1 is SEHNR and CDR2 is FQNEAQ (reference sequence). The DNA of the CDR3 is TGTGCCAGCAGTTGGAGTAATGAGGACGAGCAGTACTTC. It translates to CASSWSNEDEQYF.

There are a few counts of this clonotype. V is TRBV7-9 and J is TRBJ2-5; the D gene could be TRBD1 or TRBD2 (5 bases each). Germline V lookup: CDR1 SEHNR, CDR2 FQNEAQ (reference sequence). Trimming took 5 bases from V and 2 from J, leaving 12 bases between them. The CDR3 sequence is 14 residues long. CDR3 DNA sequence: TGTGCCAGCAGCCTCCCCGGGGCTCAAGAGACCCAGTACTTC. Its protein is CASSLPGAQETQYF.

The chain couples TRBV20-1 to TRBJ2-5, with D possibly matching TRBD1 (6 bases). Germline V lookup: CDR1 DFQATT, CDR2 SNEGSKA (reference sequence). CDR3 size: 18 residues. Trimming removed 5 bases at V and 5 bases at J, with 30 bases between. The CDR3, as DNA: TGCAGTGCTCCTTCGTTTTACTTGGGACACCCCTCCCTTGAGACCCAGTACTTC. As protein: CSAPSFYLGHPSLETQYF.

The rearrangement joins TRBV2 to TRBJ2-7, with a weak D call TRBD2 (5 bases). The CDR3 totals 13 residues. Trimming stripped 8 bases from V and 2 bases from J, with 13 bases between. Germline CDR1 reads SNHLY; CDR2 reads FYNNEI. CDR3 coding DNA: TGTGCCAGCCATTTAGCGCTAACCTACGAGCAGTACTTC. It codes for CASHLALTYEQYF.

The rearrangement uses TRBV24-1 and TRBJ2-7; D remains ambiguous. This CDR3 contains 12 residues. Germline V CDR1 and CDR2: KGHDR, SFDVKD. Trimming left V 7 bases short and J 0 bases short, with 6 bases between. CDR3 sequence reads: CATSDLSYEQYF. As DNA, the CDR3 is TGTGCCACCAGCGACCTCTCCTACGAGCAGTACTTC.

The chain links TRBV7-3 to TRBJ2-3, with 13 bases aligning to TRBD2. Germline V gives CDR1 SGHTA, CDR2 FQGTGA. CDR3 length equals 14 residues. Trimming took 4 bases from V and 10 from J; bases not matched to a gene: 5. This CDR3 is CASSSGLAGAPQYF. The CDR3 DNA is TGTGCCAGCAGCTCTGGACTAGCGGGGGCCCCGCAGTATTTT.

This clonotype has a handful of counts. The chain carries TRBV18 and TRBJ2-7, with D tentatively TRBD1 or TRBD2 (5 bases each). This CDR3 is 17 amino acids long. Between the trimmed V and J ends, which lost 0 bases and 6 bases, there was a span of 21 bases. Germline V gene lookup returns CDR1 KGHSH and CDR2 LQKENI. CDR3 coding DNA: TGTGCCAGCTCACCACCTTTAGTTGGCAGAACTAGGGGCGAGCAGTACTTC. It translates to CASSPPLVGRTRGEQYF.

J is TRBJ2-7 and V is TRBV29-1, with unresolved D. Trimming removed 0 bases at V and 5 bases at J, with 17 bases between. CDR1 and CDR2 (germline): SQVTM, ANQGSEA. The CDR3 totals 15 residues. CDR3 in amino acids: CSVEDQQNTFDEQYF. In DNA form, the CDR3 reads TGCAGCGTTGAAGATCAACAGAATACGTTTGACGAGCAGTACTTC.

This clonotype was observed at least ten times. Written as DNA, the CDR3 is TGTGCCAGCAGCTCACCCGACAGGGATTATGGCTACACCTTC. Its translation is CASSSPDRDYGYTF. This sequence joins TRBV7-9 and TRBJ1-2; 7 bases match TRBD1. J gave up 5 bases and V 4 bases, and 7 bases lay outside the gene matches. Germline assignment: CDR1 SEHNR and CDR2 FQNEAQ (reference sequence). CDR3 length: 14 residues.

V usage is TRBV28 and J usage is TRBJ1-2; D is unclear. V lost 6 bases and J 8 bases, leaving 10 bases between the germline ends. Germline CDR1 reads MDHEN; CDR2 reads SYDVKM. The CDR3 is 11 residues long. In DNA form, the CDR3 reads TGTGCCAGCAGAACTTTGGGAGGCTACACCTTC. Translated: CASRTLGGYTF.

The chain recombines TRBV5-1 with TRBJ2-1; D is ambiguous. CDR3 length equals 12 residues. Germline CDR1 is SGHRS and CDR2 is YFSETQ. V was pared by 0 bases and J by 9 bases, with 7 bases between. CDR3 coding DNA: TGCGCCAGCAGCTTGGATGCAGCTGAGCAGTTCTTC. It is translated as CASSLDAAEQFF.

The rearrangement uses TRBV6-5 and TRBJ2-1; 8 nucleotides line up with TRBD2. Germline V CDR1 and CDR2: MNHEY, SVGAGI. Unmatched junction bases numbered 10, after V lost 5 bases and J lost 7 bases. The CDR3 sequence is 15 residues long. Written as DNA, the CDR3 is TGTGCCAGCAGTGCCTCCGGGACTAGAGCAAATGAGCAGTTCTTC. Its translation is CASSASGTRANEQFF.

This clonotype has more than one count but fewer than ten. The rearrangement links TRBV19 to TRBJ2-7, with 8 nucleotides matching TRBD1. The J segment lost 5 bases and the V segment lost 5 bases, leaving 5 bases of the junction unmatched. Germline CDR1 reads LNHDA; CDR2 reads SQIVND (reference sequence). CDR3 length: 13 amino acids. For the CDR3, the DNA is TGTGCCAGTAGTCTACAGGGGGTGGACGAGCAGTACTTC. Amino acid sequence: CASSLQGVDEQYF. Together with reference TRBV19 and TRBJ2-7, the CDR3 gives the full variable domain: DGGITQSPKYLFRKEGQNVTLSCEQNLNHDAMYWYRQDPGQGLRLIYYSQIVNDFQKGDIAEGYSVSREKKESFPLTVTSAQKNPTAFYLCASSLQGVDEQYFGPGTRLTVT.

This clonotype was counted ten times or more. The CDR3 DNA follows: TGTGCCAGCGGACCCGCCAGTTTCAATCAGCCCCAGCATTTT. It yields the protein CASGPASFNQPQHF. The chain links TRBV2 to TRBJ1-5; no reliable D call. Per germline, CDR1 SNHLY and CDR2 FYNNEI. The CDR3 is 14 residues long. Trimming removed 8 bases at V and 3 bases at J, with 14 bases between.

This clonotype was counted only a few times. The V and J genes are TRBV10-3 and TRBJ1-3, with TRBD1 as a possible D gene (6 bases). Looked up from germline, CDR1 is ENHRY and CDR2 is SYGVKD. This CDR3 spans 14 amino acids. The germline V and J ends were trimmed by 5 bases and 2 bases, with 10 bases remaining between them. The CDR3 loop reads CAISPGDPGNTIYF. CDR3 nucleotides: TGTGCCATCAGTCCAGGGGACCCTGGAAACACCATATATTTT.

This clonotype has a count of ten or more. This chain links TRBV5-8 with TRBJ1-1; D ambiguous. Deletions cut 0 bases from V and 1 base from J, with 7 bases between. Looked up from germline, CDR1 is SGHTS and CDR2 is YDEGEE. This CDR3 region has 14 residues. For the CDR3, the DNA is TGTGCCAGCAGCTTGGTCGATCCGAACACTGAAGCTTTCTTT. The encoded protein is CASSLVDPNTEAFF.

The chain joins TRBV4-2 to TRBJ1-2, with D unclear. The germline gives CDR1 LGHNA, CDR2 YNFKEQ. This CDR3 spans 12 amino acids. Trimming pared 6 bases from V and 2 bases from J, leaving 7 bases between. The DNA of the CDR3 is TGTGCCAGCAGGGAATCAAACTATGGCTACACCTTC. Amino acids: CASRESNYGYTF.